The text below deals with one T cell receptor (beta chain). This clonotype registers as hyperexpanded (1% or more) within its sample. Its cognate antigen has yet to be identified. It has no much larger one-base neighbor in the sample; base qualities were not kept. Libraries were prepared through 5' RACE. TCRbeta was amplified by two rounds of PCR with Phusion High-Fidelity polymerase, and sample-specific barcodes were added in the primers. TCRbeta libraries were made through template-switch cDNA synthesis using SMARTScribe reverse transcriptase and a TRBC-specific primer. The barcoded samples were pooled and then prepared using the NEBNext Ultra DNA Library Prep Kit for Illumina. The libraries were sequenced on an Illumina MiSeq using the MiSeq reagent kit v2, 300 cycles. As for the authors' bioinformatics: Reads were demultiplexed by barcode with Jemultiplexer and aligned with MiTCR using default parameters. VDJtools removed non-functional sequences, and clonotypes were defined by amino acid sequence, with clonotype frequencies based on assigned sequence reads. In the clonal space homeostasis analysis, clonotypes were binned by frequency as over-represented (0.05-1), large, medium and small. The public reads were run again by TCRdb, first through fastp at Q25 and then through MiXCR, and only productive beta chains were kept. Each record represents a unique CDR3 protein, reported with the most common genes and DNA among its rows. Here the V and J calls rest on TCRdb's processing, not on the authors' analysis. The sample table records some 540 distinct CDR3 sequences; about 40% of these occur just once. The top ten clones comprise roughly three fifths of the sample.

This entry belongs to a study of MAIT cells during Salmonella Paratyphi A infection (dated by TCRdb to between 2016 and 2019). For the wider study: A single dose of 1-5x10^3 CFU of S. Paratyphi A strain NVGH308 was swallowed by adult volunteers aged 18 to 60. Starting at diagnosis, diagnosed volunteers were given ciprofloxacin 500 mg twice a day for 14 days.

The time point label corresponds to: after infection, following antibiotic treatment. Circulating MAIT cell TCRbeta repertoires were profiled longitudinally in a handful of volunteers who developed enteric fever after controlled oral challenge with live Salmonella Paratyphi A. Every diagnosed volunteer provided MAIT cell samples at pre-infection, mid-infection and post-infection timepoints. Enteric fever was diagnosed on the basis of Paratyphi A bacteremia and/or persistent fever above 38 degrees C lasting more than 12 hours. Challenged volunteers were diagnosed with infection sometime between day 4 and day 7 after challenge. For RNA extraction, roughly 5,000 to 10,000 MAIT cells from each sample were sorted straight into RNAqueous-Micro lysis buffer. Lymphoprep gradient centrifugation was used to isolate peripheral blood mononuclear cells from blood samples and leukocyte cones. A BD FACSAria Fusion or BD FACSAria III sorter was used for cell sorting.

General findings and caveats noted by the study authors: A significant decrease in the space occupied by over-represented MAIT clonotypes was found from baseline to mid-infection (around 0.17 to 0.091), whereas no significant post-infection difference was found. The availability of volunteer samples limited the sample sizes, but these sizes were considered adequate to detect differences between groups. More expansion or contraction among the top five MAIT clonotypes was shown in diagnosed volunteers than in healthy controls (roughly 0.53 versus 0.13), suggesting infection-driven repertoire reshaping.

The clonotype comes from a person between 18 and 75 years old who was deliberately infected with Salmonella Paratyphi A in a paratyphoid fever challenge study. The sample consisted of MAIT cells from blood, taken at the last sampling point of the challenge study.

For the CDR3, the sequence is CASSRLAGDTGELFF. The DNA reads as follows: TGTGCCAGCAGCCGACTAGCGGGAGACACCGGGGAGCTGTTTTTT. The rearrangement joined TRBV4-2 to TRBJ2-2; 12 middle bases align to TRBD2. CDR1 and CDR2 are read off the germline V gene as LGHNA and YNFKEQ. Spanning cysteine to phenylalanine, the CDR3 consists of 15 amino acids. Here the CDR3 DNA is all that survives: 45 bases in frame from base 1. The junction shows trimming of 4 bases on V and 3 bases on J, and the gene matches do not reach 0 bases of it.